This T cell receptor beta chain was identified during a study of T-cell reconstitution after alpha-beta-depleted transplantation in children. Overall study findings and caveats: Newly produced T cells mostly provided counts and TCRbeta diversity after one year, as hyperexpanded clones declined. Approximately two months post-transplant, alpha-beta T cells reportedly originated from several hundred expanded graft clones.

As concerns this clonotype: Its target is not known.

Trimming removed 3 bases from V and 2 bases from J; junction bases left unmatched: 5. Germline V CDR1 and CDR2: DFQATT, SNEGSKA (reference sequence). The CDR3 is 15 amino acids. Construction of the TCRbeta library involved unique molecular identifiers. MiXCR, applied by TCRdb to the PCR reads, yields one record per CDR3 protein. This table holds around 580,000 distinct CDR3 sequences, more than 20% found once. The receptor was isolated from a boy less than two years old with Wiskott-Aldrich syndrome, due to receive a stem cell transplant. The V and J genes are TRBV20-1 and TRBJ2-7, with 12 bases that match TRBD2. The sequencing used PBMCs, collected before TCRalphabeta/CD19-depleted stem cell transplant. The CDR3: CSASLLAGGTYEQYF. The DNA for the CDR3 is TGCAGTGCTAGTCTTCTAGCGGGAGGGACCTACGAGCAGTACTTC.